This passage covers 2 T cell receptor beta chains from one sample sequenced in a study of beta chain features in type 1 diabetes. The sequenced template was cDNA made from the entire isolated RNA. Sequenced by immunoSEQ multiplex PCR; TCRdb stores in-frame clones only, minus some. The sample includes approximately 280,000 clones, 15% seen only once; the top ten take 0.015%. Broader study findings: Patients with Type 1 diabetes showed moderately but significantly shorter TCRB CDR3s in all four CD4+ subsets.

Their specific antigens are unknown. Sequenced material: naive CD4+ T cells from blood. The source of these receptors is a young man with type 1 diabetes.

The V and J genes are TRBV29-1 and TRBJ2-5, with a weak D call TRBD2 (6 bases). Germline V lookup: CDR1 SQVTM, CDR2 ANQGSEA. This CDR3 is 13 amino acids long. V lost 5 bases and J 2 bases, leaving 12 bases between the germline ends. The CDR3 DNA reads TGCAGCGTTTATCTAGCGAAACAAGAGACCCAGTACTTC. It yields the protein CSVYLAKQETQYF.

A note on this clone: The sample contains more than one DNA sequence encoding this CDR3. DNA for the CDR3: TGTGCCAGCAGTTTATCCCCGAGGGAGCAGTACTTC. Protein sequence: CASSLSPREQYF. This chain connects TRBV28 to TRBJ2-7, with D uncertain. The germline V gene has CDR1 MDHEN and CDR2 SYDVKM. CDR3 size: 12 residues. Trimming stripped 1 base from V and 7 bases from J, with 8 bases between.